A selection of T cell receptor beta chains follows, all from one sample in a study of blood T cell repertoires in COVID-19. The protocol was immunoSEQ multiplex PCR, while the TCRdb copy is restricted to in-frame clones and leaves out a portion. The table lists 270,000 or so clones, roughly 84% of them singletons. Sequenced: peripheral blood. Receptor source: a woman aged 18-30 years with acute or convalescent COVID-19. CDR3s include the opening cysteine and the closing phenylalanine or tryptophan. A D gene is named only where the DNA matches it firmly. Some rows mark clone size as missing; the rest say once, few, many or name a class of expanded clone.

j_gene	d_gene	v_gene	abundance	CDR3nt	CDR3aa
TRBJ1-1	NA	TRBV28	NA	TGTGCCAGCAGTTTATTGAGGATGGGGGCCGTGAACACTGAAGCTTTCTTT	CASSLLRMGAVNTEAFF
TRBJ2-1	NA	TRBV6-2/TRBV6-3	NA	TGTGCCAGCAGCTTCACTAGCACTGAGCAGTTCTTC	CASSFTSTEQFF
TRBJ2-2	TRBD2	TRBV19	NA	TGTGCCAGTGACCCTAGCGGGAGAGGGTCCGGGGAGCTGTTTTTT	CASDPSGRGSGELFF
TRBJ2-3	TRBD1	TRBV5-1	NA	TGCGCCAGCAGCCCGGACAGGGGTGCGGATACGCAGTATTTT	CASSPDRGADTQYF
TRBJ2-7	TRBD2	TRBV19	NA	TGTGCCAGTACCCCGCGGGCTAGCGGGAGTTCTTACGAGCAGTACTTC	CASTPRASGSSYEQYF
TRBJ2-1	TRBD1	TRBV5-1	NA	TGCGCCAGCAGCTCTGGACAGGGGACCTCCTACAATGAGCAGTTCTTC	CASSSGQGTSYNEQFF
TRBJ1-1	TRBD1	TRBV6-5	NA	TGTGCCAGCAGTTCTCGGGCAGGGGGGCACACTGAAGCTTTCTTT	CASSSRAGGHTEAFF
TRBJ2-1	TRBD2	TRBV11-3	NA	TGTGCCAGCAGCTTTGGCGGGAGAAGCTCCTACAATGAGCAGTTCTTC	CASSFGGRSSYNEQFF
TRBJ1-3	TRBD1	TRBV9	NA	TGTGCCAGCGGACAGGGGGGAAACACCATATATTTT	CASGQGGNTIYF
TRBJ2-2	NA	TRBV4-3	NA	TGCGCCAGCAGCCAAGATCGCACAGCCTCGGCCGGGGAGCTGTTTTTT	CASSQDRTASAGELFF
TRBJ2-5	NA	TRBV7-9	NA	TGTGCCAGCAGCTTATATTCCGGAGTAGAGACCCAGTACTTC	CASSLYSGVETQYF
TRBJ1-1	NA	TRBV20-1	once	TGCAGTGCTAGTCGTCAGGCTGGAGCTTTCTTT	CSASRQAGAFF
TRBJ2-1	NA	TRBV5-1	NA	TGCGCCAGCAGCGTGGGGATCCAGGCTGGTAGATCGTCCGATGAGCAGTTCTTC	CASSVGIQAGRSSDEQFF
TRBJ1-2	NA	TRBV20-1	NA	TGCAGTGCTGTAGGCGGCGGCTACACCTTC	CSAVGGGYTF
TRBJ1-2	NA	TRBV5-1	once	TGCGCCAGCAGCCCCATGGGGGGGCTGGCCCATGGCTACACCTTC	CASSPMGGLAHGYTF
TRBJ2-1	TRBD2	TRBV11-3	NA	TGTGCCAGCAGCTTAGTGGCTAGCGGCAATGAGCAGTTCTTC	CASSLVASGNEQFF
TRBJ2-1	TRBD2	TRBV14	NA	TGTGCCAGCAGGGGCTCGGTAGCGGGAATTGGTGAGCAGTTCTTC	CASRGSVAGIGEQFF
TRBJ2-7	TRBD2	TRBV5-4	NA	TGTGCCAGCAGCTGGGGGGGGTCCTACGAGCAGTACTTC	CASSWGGSYEQYF
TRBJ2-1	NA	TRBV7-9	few	TGTGCCAGCAGCTTTGGACAATACAATGAGCAGTTCTTC	CASSFGQYNEQFF
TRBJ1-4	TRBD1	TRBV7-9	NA	TGTGCCAGCAGCTTGCCCGGGACAGGCAATGAAAAACTGTTTTTT	CASSLPGTGNEKLFF
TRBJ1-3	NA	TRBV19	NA	TGTGCCAGTAGTATTAACGGCTGGGCCCAGGGAAACACCATATATTTT	CASSINGWAQGNTIYF
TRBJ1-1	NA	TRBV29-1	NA	TGCAGCGTTGGATTGCAGGGCCAATATACGGATAACACTGAAGCTTTCTTT	CSVGLQGQYTDNTEAFF
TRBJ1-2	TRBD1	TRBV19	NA	TGTGCCAGTAGTCTCCAGACAGGGGCTTACTATGGCTACACCTTC	CASSLQTGAYYGYTF
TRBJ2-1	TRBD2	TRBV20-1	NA	TGCAGTGCTAGTCAACCCGGGACTATCTCCTACAATGAGCAGTTCTTC	CSASQPGTISYNEQFF
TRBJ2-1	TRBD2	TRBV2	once	TGTGCCACCGGGGGGGTGGCATACAATGAGCAGTTCTTC	CATGGVAYNEQFF
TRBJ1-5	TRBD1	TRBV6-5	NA	TGTGCCAGCAGACCCGCCGGGGGACAGCAGCCCCAGCATTTT	CASRPAGGQQPQHF
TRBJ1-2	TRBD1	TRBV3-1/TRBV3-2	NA	TGTGCCAGCAGCCAAGGACCCCGGGACAGGGATATAGCCCCCCGCTTC	CASSQGPRDRDIAPRF
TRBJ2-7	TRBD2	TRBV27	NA	TGTGCCAGCAGTTTATATACAGCGGGAGGCTCCTACGAGCAGTACTTC	CASSLYTAGGSYEQYF
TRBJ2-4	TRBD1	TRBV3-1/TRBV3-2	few	TGTGCCAGCAGCCAAGATTCGATCACCGGGACAGGGGATAAGAGGGTTCAGTACTTC	CASSQDSITGTGDKRVQYF
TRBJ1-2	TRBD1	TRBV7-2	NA	TGTGCCAGCAGCCCCCAGACAGGGTTTCGTGGGGGTGGCTACACCTTC	CASSPQTGFRGGGYTF
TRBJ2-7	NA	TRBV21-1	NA	TGTGCCAGCAGCGGGGGACAGCACTACGAGCAGTACTTC	CASSGGQHYEQYF
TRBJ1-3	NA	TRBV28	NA	TGTGCCAGCGGGAGCTCTGGAAACACCATATATTTT	CASGSSGNTIYF
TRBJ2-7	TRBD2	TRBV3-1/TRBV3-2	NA	TGTGCCAGCAGCCAACCCGGGACTAGCGAGGGGCAGTACTTC	CASSQPGTSEGQYF
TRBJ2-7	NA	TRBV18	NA	TGTGCCAGCTCACGGAAACAGGCGTCAAGGACCTACGAGCAGTACTTC	CASSRKQASRTYEQYF
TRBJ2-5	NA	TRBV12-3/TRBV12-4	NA	TGTGCCAGCAGTTTGGGCAGGGAGACCCAGTACTTC	CASSLGRETQYF
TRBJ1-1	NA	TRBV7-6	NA	TGTGCCAGCAGCTTGGTTCGGCAGGGCATGGTGAACACTGAAGCTTTCTTT	CASSLVRQGMVNTEAFF
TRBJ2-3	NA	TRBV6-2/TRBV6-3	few	TGTGCCAGCAGTTACTCGACTTCCAGCACAGATACGCAGTATTTT	CASSYSTSSTDTQYF
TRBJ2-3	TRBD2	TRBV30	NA	TGTGCCTGGATTTTAGCGGGACGTCCAGATACGCAGTATTTT	CAWILAGRPDTQYF
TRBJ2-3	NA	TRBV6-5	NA	TGTGCCAGCGGAGGGGGCTCCAGCACAGATACGCAGTATTTT	CASGGGSSTDTQYF
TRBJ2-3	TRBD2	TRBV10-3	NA	TGTGCCATCACTAAGAGCGGGAGTACCGCAGATACGCAGTATTTT	CAITKSGSTADTQYF
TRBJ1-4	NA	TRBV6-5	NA	TGTGCCAGCAAGAGGGAGGTTACTAATGAAAAACTGTTTTTT	CASKREVTNEKLFF
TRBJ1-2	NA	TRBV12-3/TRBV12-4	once	TGTGCCAGCAGTGCGGGGGCTTATGGCTACACCTTC	CASSAGAYGYTF
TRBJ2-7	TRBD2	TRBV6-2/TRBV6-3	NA	TGTGCCAGCAGTTACGGCGGGAGCCTCTACGAGCAGTACTTC	CASSYGGSLYEQYF
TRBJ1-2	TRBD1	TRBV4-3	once	TGCGCCAGCAGCCAAGAGGCCAGGGGGTATGGCTACACCTTC	CASSQEARGYGYTF
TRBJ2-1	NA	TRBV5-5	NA	TGTGCCAGCAGCTTGGAGGGGACTCCAGGCTATGAGCAGTTCTTC	CASSLEGTPGYEQFF
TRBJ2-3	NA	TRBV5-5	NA	TGTGCCAGCAGCATAGCGTCTACAGATACGCAGTATTTT	CASSIASTDTQYF
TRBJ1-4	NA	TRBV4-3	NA	TGCGCCAGCAGCCAAGATTTCGGGAATAATGAAAAACTGTTTTTT	CASSQDFGNNEKLFF